Listed here are 32 T cell receptor beta chains from one sample, sequenced in a study of vaccination effects on CD4 cells after COVID-19. ViraFEST expansion of antigen-specific CD4+ T cells with viral peptide pools preceded sequencing. After less than twelve days in culture, the CD4+ T cells were isolated. The study found no prior SARS-CoV-2 infection in the vaccine recipients, who tested negative for nucleocapsid antibodies. TCRdb's table, derived via immunoSEQ multiplex PCR, lists solely in-frame clones and lacks some. The sample holds tens of thousands of clones, under 85% seen once. These receptors' antigens are unknown. The sequencing used CD4+ T cells from PBMCs cultured with HCoV-NL63 spike peptides, collected before COVID-19 vaccination. The receptors derive from a human donor who received a COVID-19 vaccine.

This clone was detected only once. The chain combines TRBV5-8 with TRBJ1-4; D is possibly TRBD1 (5 bases). V lost 0 bases and J lost 0, with 9 bases in between. This CDR3 region has 16 residues. Germline values: CDR1 SGHTS, CDR2 YDEGEE. The CDR3 protein is CASSLEWGATNEKLFF. The DNA of the CDR3 is TGTGCCAGCAGCTTGGAGTGGGGGGCAACTAATGAAAAACTGTTTTTT.

The V gene is TRBV7-2, the J gene TRBJ1-1; D is uncertain. The V gene lost 2 bases and the J gene lost 1 base, with 5 bases spanning the gap. The CDR3 consists of 13 residues. Germline loops: CDR1 SGHTA, CDR2 FQGNSA. CDR3 DNA sequence: TGTGCCAGCAGCTTACGGGGGAACACTGAAGCTTTCTTT. Protein product: CASSLRGNTEAFF.

This chain uses TRBV29-1 with TRBJ2-2; D gene ambiguous. V gave up 3 bases and J gave up 2 bases, with 7 bases separating them. Germline assignment: CDR1 SQVTM and CDR2 ANQGSEA. This CDR3 spans 13 amino acids. CDR3 DNA sequence: TGCAGCGTTGATAGACTCAACACCGGGGAGCTGTTTTTT. It codes for CSVDRLNTGELFF.

The V call is TRBV25-1, the J call TRBJ1-2; 8 bases agree with TRBD1. CDR1 is MGHDK and CDR2 is SYGVNS in the germline V gene. Germline trimming cut 7 bases from V and 6 bases from J; bases unmatched to any gene: 4. The CDR3 runs 12 residues. The CDR3 sequence is CASMDREDGYTF. Here the CDR3 DNA reads TGTGCCAGCATGGACAGGGAGGATGGCTACACCTTC.

The CDR3 DNA sequence: TGCGCCAGCAGCTTGGAGGGATTCCAAGAGACCCAGTACTTC. This sequence encodes CASSLEGFQETQYF. This rearrangement joins TRBV5-1 to TRBJ2-5, with D unclear. V was clipped by 0 bases and J by 1 base, with 7 bases between them. This CDR3 has 14 amino acids. Germline V gene data show CDR1 as SGHRS and CDR2 as YFSETQ.

The chain is built from TRBV20-1 and TRBJ2-5; D is possibly TRBD2 (7 bases). Deletions cut 3 bases from V and 5 bases from J, with 13 bases between. This CDR3 spans 13 amino acids. Germline lookup yields CDR1 DFQATT and CDR2 SNEGSKA (reference sequence). The CDR3: CSASKGGGETQYF. CDR3 DNA sequence: TGCAGTGCTAGTAAGGGGGGAGGGGAGACCCAGTACTTC.

The J gene is TRBJ1-3, the V gene TRBV28; a weak D match, TRBD1 (6 bases). Germline V gene lookup returns CDR1 MDHEN and CDR2 SYDVKM. The CDR3 consists of 17 residues. With 5 bases removed from V and 2 bases from J, the gap between germline ends came to 19 bases. This CDR3 reads CASSPLGGVGAGNTIYF. CDR3 bases: TGTGCCAGCAGTCCACTAGGGGGAGTGGGGGCTGGAAACACCATATATTTT.

This rearrangement joins TRBV6-2 or TRBV6-3 to TRBJ2-5; 9 nucleotides line up with TRBD2. With 1 base clipped from V and 3 bases from J, the junction kept 6 bases outside the gene matches. This CDR3 contains 16 residues. Germline CDR1 is MNHEY and CDR2 is SVGEGT. The CDR3 sequence is CASSYYETSGEETQYF. Here the CDR3 DNA reads TGTGCCAGCAGTTACTATGAGACTAGCGGAGAAGAGACCCAGTACTTC.

The V call is TRBV18, the J call TRBJ2-5; D perhaps matches TRBD1 (6 bases). Per germline, CDR1 KGHSH and CDR2 LQKENI. The V end was cut by 6 bases, the J end by 5 bases, with 13 bases between. The CDR3 runs to 13 residues. The CDR3 loop reads CASSERQAETQYF. The CDR3 region has the DNA TGTGCCAGCTCCGAAAGACAGGCGGAGACCCAGTACTTC.

This rearrangement joins TRBV4-3 to TRBJ1-2; D gene unclear. V lost 3 bases and J 9 bases, leaving 14 bases between the germline ends. There are 13 residues in the CDR3. CDR1 and CDR2 (germline): LGHNA, YSLEER. As DNA, the CDR3 is TGCGCCAGCAGCCACTATGGGGTAGAGAGCTACACCTTC. The encoded protein is CASSHYGVESYTF.

This chain joins TRBV6-5 and TRBJ1-2; D is uncertain. Germline V gene data show CDR1 as MNHEY and CDR2 as SVGAGI. The ends were cut back, 4 bases at V and 8 bases at J, with 11 bases in the middle. CDR3 length equals 12 residues. CDR3 amino acids: CASSSSLEGYTF. The CDR3 DNA is TGTGCCAGCAGTTCCAGCCTGGAGGGCTACACCTTC.

This chain joins TRBV20-1 and TRBJ1-2; weak D call: TRBD1 (5 bases). CDR3 length: 11 amino acids. Trimming stripped 5 bases from V and 10 bases from J, with 14 bases between. Germline V CDR1 and CDR2: DFQATT, SNEGSKA (reference sequence). The CDR3: CSAVDRRTYTF. CDR3 bases: TGCAGTGCTGTTGACAGACGGACCTACACCTTC.

There are a few counts of this clone. The chain uses TRBV4-1 and TRBJ1-3; D unresolved. Germline assignment: CDR1 MGHRA and CDR2 YSYEKL. V lost 2 bases and J lost 1, with 15 bases in between. The CDR3 has 17 residues. The DNA for the CDR3 is TGCGCCAGCAGCCAAAGCACCTCGGAAGGATCTGGAAACACCATATATTTT. Translation: CASSQSTSEGSGNTIYF.

The chain has TRBV21-1 and TRBJ1-1; the D call of TRBD1 is as the table states it, not checked on the DNA. TRBV21-1 constitutes a pseudogene. The CDR3 runs 14 residues. CDR3 sequence: CASSSATGRTEAFF. The CDR3 DNA sequence: TGTGCCAGCAGCAGCGCAACAGGGCGCACTGAAGCTTTCTTT.

The rearrangement joins TRBV6-5 to TRBJ1-1; TRBD1 aligns across 9 bases. Per the germline V gene, CDR1 is MNHEY and CDR2 is SVGAGI. The ends lost 6 bases at V and 3 bases at J; junction bases unmatched: 5. This CDR3 has 14 amino acids. DNA for the CDR3: TGTGCCAGCAGCGCGGACAGGGGACACACTGAAGCTTTCTTT. Encoded protein: CASSADRGHTEAFF.

The chain couples TRBV4-2 to TRBJ2-3, with 9 bases that match TRBD2. CDR3 length: 18 residues. With V trimmed by 0 bases and J by 2 bases, 9 bases remained unmatched. Per germline, CDR1 LGHNA and CDR2 YNFKEQ. CDR3 residues: CASSQEKSAGGPTDTQYF. In DNA form, the CDR3 reads TGTGCCAGCAGCCAAGAAAAATCGGCGGGGGGGCCCACAGATACGCAGTATTTT.

The J gene is TRBJ2-5, the V gene TRBV3-1 (or the pseudogene TRBV3-2); tentatively, D is TRBD2 (6 bases). The V and J ends lost 6 bases and 2 bases respectively, with 10 bases between them. This CDR3 is built from 13 residues. In germline, CDR1 is LGHDT, CDR2 YNNKEL (reference sequence). The CDR3 coding sequence is TGTGCCAGCAGGGGAGGTGGACAAGAGACCCAGTACTTC. Its translation: CASRGGGQETQYF.

The rearrangement joins TRBV7-2 to TRBJ2-3, with D possibly being TRBD2 (6 bases). Germline-derived CDR1 and CDR2 are SGHTA and FQGNSA. The CDR3 sequence is 18 residues long. V gave up 4 bases and J gave up 1 base, with 21 bases separating them. The CDR3 DNA is TGTGCCAGCAGCTCCCGAGGGCCTCTAGCGTCCCGCACAGATACGCAGTATTTT. Protein product: CASSSRGPLASRTDTQYF.

This clone was detected only a few times. The CDR3 loop is CASSPRDRVNSPLHF. DNA of the CDR3: TGTGCCAGCAGCCCTCGGGACAGAGTTAATTCACCCCTCCACTTT. This rearrangement joins TRBV28 to TRBJ1-6; the match to TRBD1 covers 7 bases. V trimming: 6 bases; J trimming: 6 bases; junction bases outside the gene matches: 8. The germline CDR1 and CDR2 sequences are MDHEN and SYDVKM. This CDR3 has 15 amino acids.

The genes are TRBV6-7 and TRBJ2-7; TRBD1 matches 11 bases. TRBV6-7 has ORF status, its function being uncertain. The trim removed 11 bases at V and 0 bases at J, leaving 6 bases unmatched. There are 14 residues in the CDR3. Written as DNA, the CDR3 is TGTGCCCTCCGGGGGACAGGGGGCTCCTACGAGCAGTACGTC. This sequence encodes CALRGTGGSYEQYV.

The J gene is TRBJ2-5, the V gene TRBV10-1; D may correspond to TRBD1 or TRBD2 (5 bases each). CDR3 size: 13 residues. Between the trimmed V and J ends, which lost 5 bases and 1 base, there was a span of 8 bases. Looked up from germline, CDR1 is WNHNN and CDR2 is SYGVQD (reference sequence). The CDR3 protein is CASSRDLQETQYF. CDR3 coding DNA: TGCGCCAGCAGTAGGGACCTCCAAGAGACCCAGTACTTC.

This chain joins TRBV19 and TRBJ1-5, with unresolved D. This CDR3 is 15 amino acids long. The V gene's germline CDR1 is LNHDA and CDR2 SQIVND (reference sequence). Trimming removed 3 bases at V and 0 bases at J, with 9 bases between. DNA for the CDR3: TGTGCCAGTAGTATTTCGGTTATTAGCAATCAGCCCCAGCATTTT. It yields the protein CASSISVISNQPQHF.

This clone appeared once. This rearrangement joins TRBV10-2 to TRBJ2-7; possibly TRBD2 for D (6 bases). CDR3 length equals 15 residues. Trimming pared 0 bases from V and 3 bases from J, leaving 12 bases between. Germline loops: CDR1 WSHSY, CDR2 SAAADI. The CDR3 reads CASSESGRLDYEQYV. The DNA for the CDR3 is TGCGCCAGCAGTGAGTCTGGGAGGCTGGACTACGAGCAGTACGTC.

This chain connects TRBV11-2 to TRBJ1-2; a possible D gene is TRBD1 (5 bases). Germline V gives CDR1 SGHAT, CDR2 FQNNGV. V lost 2 bases and J lost 6, with 16 bases in between. The CDR3 loop spans 15 amino acids. The CDR3 DNA reads TGTGCCAGCAGCTTACGAACAGACTGGGGGGATGGCTACACCTTC. Amino acid sequence: CASSLRTDWGDGYTF. The full variable domain, in which reference TRBV11-2 and TRBJ1-2 provide the parts outside the CDR3, is EAGVAQSPRYKIIEKRQSVAFWCNPISGHATLYWYQQILGQGPKLLIQFQNNGVVDDSQLPKDRFSAERLKGVDSTLKIQPAKLEDSAVYLCASSLRTDWGDGYTFGSGTRLTVV.

This chain uses TRBV19 with TRBJ1-2; D remains unclear. Between the trimmed V and J ends, which lost 3 bases and 1 base, there was a span of 6 bases. Germline CDR1 and CDR2: LNHDA and SQIVND (reference sequence). This CDR3 is built from 13 residues. CDR3 bases: TGTGCCAGTAGTATCGGGAGTAACTATGGCTACACCTTC. Amino acids: CASSIGSNYGYTF.

The chain joins TRBV6-6 to TRBJ2-5; 7 nucleotides agree with TRBD2. The CDR3 is 15 amino acids. CDR1 is MNHNY and CDR2 is SVGAGI in the germline V gene (reference sequence). J was trimmed by 1 base and V by 5 bases; bases with no gene match: 7. The CDR3 reads CASSHQRGSQETQYF. CDR3 in DNA: TGTGCCAGCAGTCACCAGCGGGGATCCCAAGAGACCCAGTACTTC.

This rearrangement joins TRBV5-8 to TRBJ1-5; D is unclear. CDR3 length: 14 amino acids. Germline V gene data show CDR1 as SGHTS and CDR2 as YDEGEE. Trimming cost V 0 bases and J 1 base, with 5 bases left between them. This chain's CDR3 is CASSLGGSNQPQHF. CDR3 bases: TGTGCCAGCAGCTTGGGAGGGAGCAATCAGCCCCAGCATTTT.

The chain joins TRBV4-3 to TRBJ2-6; D may correspond to TRBD1 or TRBD2 (5 bases each). In germline, CDR1 is LGHNA, CDR2 YSLEER. The ends were cut back, 1 base at V and 0 bases at J, with 16 bases in the middle. The CDR3 has 19 amino acids. CDR3 in amino acids: CASSQVYGGGTSGANVLTF. For the CDR3, the DNA is TGCGCCAGCAGCCAAGTGTATGGCGGTGGGACCTCTGGGGCCAACGTCCTGACTTTC.

The chain employs TRBV7-2 and TRBJ2-1; the D gene is possibly TRBD1 (5 bases). The CDR3 is made up of 16 amino acids. V lost 1 base and J 4 bases, leaving 14 bases between the germline ends. CDR1 SGHTA and CDR2 FQGNSA come from the germline V gene. The CDR3 loop reads CASSLVRGADYNEQFF. Written as DNA, the CDR3 is TGTGCCAGCAGCTTAGTACGTGGGGCGGATTACAATGAGCAGTTCTTC.

V and J are TRBV7-2 and TRBJ2-1; 13 bases match TRBD2. The CDR3 has 15 amino acids. Per the germline V gene, CDR1 is SGHTA and CDR2 is FQGNSA. Losses at the gene ends were 5 bases for V and 10 bases for J; bases not matched to a gene: 8. The CDR3 spells CASSGLAGAPREQFF. Here the CDR3 DNA reads TGTGCCAGCAGCGGACTAGCGGGGGCTCCGCGGGAGCAGTTCTTC. The full variable domain, in which reference TRBV7-2 and TRBJ2-1 provide the parts outside the CDR3, is GAGVSQSPSNKVTEKGKDVELRCDPISGHTALYWYRQSLGQGLEFLIYFQGNSAPDKSGLPSDRFSAERTGGSVSTLTIQRTQQEDSAVYLCASSGLAGAPREQFFGPGTRLTVL.

To note about this clone: The same CDR3 arises from other DNA sequences in this sample as well. This chain joins TRBV5-1 and TRBJ2-4, with D possibly being TRBD2 (6 bases). The germline V gene encodes CDR1 SGHRS and CDR2 YFSETQ. Trimming stripped 4 bases from V and 4 bases from J, with 9 bases between. This CDR3 comprises 13 residues. The CDR3 sequence is CASSRGSKNIQYF. For the CDR3, the DNA is TGCGCCAGCAGCCGGGGGAGTAAAAACATTCAGTACTTC. The whole variable domain, filled in from reference TRBV5-1 and TRBJ2-4, reads KAGVTQTPRYLIKTRGQQVTLSCSPISGHRSVSWYQQTPGQGLQFLFEYFSETQRNKGNFPGRFSGRQFSNSRSEMNVSTLELGDSALYLCASSRGSKNIQYFGAGTRLSVL.

The J gene is TRBJ2-5, the V gene TRBV6-5, with 8 bases aligning to TRBD1. Losses at the gene ends were 10 bases for V and 4 bases for J; bases not matched to a gene: 5. The CDR3 spans 12 residues. CDR1 and CDR2 from the germline V gene are MNHEY and SVGAGI. The CDR3 loop reads CATRDRGETQYF. The CDR3, as DNA: TGTGCCACCAGAGACAGGGGAGAGACCCAGTACTTC.